Listed below are T cell receptor beta chains from one sample, sequenced in a study of cytomegalovirus exposure and HLA in healthy donors. The method was immunoSEQ multiplex PCR; TCRdb's version includes in-frame clones alone and lacks a portion of them. The data show about 130,000 clones, 90% seen once. Sequenced input: PBMCs. The receptors were gathered from a woman in her twenties or thirties in good health and CMV-seropositive. The CDR3 runs from the conserved cysteine through the conserved F or W.

TRBJ2-1 | TRBV2 | CATKTGYSHEQFF
TRBJ1-2 | TRBV2 | CASSEETGGYGYTF
TRBJ2-3 | TRBV6-1 | CASSESGSGADTQYF
TRBJ2-7 | TRBV6-1 | CASSLYRDYEQYF
TRBJ1-3 | TRBV5-1 | CASSGAGGANTIYF
TRBJ1-2 | TRBV28 | CASSLANRANYGYTF
TRBJ2-1 | TRBV5-4 | CASSLGLAGNEQFF
TRBJ2-5 | TRBV2 | CASRRESRVVETQYF
TRBJ2-7 | TRBV7-2 | CASRLELAGVYEQYF
TRBJ2-5 | TRBV18 | CASSPSVLQETQYF
TRBJ2-3 | TRBV28 | CASSSRRWGRARGDTQYF
TRBJ2-5 | TRBV7-2 | CASSKQGALRQETQYF
TRBJ2-3 | TRBV2 | CASLHRTDTQYF
TRBJ1-1 | TRBV5-1 | CASSRGGTEAFF
TRBJ1-2 | TRBV12-5 | CASGLGGPGGYTF
TRBJ2-5 | TRBV5-1 | CASSLNGGGAGETQYF
TRBJ1-4 | TRBV6-6 | CASSEGVRKLFF
TRBJ1-2 | TRBV2 | CASSVGVGYTF
TRBJ2-2 | TRBV5-1 | CASSLEQSGTGELFF
TRBJ2-7 | TRBV6-6 | CASLNEWGTGGYEQYF
TRBJ1-2 | TRBV5-4 | CASSSKTGNLDGYTF
TRBJ2-2 | TRBV10-2 | CASSSVAGSTGELFF
TRBJ2-1 | TRBV11-2 | CASSLTTSGSRNEQFF
TRBJ2-4 | TRBV18 | CASSPLGTARKNIQYF
TRBJ1-6 | TRBV2 | CASSEFSPNSPLHF
TRBJ2-4 | TRBV28 | CASRAGATLTSGRVVVGSKNIQYF
TRBJ2-7 | TRBV27 | CASSSGTGGFEQYF
TRBJ1-1 | TRBV5-4 | CASSAKNTEAFF
TRBJ2-7 | TRBV6-5 | CASSNTGSGSYEQYF
TRBJ2-7 | TRBV5-1 | CASSPGLAGAEQYF
TRBJ2-5 | TRBV27 | CASREAGGGGETQYF
TRBJ2-7 | TRBV6-5 | CASSYGGTRYEQYF
TRBJ2-1 | TRBV19 | CASSQPGLAGEQFF
TRBJ2-1 | TRBV9 | CASSVISETKQFF
TRBJ1-4 | TRBV6-1 | CATGGATNEKLFF
TRBJ2-7 | TRBV7-2 | CASSSHSISYEQYF
TRBJ2-5 | TRBV28 | CASADYRGRETQYF
TRBJ1-1 | TRBV5-6 | CASSFAENTEAFF
TRBJ2-2 | TRBV2 | CASSGGVQAGELFF
TRBJ1-1 | TRBV7-8 | CASSYNRNTEAFF